These 27 T cell receptor beta chains share one sample of origin, sequenced in a study of blood T cells in healthy people across ages. Through a sample-barcoded 5' primer and a J-beta primer mix, a second PCR was run for roughly 6 to 11 cycles. Each CDR3 protein gets one entry after TCRdb re-called the 5' RACE reads with MiXCR. The sample includes hundreds of thousands of distinct CDR3 sequences, roughly 25% of them seen just once. The same sample was also used in a study of T cells of mothers and their children.

The sequencing sample was made of blood. The source is a boy aged 10-17 years in good health.

The rearrangement joins TRBV5-1 to TRBJ2-5; no definite D call. The CDR3 extends over 13 amino acids. Germline V gene sequence: CDR1 SGHRS, CDR2 YFSETQ. V lost 1 base to trimming and J lost 4 bases, with 8 bases between them. The CDR3: CASSLNKGETQYF. DNA for the CDR3: TGCGCCAGCAGCTTGAACAAGGGAGAGACCCAGTACTTC. Together with reference TRBV5-1 and TRBJ2-5, the CDR3 gives the full variable domain: KAGVTQTPRYLIKTRGQQVTLSCSPISGHRSVSWYQQTPGQGLQFLFEYFSETQRNKGNFPGRFSGRQFSNSRSEMNVSTLELGDSALYLCASSLNKGETQYFGPGTRLLVL.

This chain uses TRBV2 with TRBJ1-3, with a possible D match to TRBD1 (5 bases). The CDR3 covers 15 residues. V shed 7 bases and J shed 2 bases, with 15 bases lying between them. Germline values: CDR1 SNHLY, CDR2 FYNNEI. This CDR3 reads CASIVSRVAGNTIYF. As DNA, the CDR3 is TGTGCCAGCATCGTATCCAGGGTAGCTGGAAACACCATATATTTT.

This chain joins TRBV19 and TRBJ2-5, with D possibly TRBD2 on 6 matching bases. The V and J ends lost 6 bases and 4 bases respectively, with 12 bases between them. From germline, CDR1 is LNHDA and CDR2 SQIVND (reference sequence). The CDR3 extends over 13 amino acids. CDR3 DNA sequence: TGTGCCAGTAGACGACTAGGAGGAGAGACCCAGTACTTC. Translated: CASRRLGGETQYF.

The CDR3 loop is CASSSEGARDETQYF. Written as DNA, the CDR3 is TGCGCCAGCAGCTCGGAGGGGGCCAGGGATGAGACCCAGTACTTC. The gene calls are TRBV5-1 and TRBJ2-5, with D maybe TRBD1 (7 bases). The CDR3 has 15 residues. Per germline, CDR1 SGHRS and CDR2 YFSETQ. V lost 3 bases and J lost 5, with 17 bases in between. The entire variable domain, with the rest obtained from reference TRBV5-1 and TRBJ2-5, is as follows: KAGVTQTPRYLIKTRGQQVTLSCSPISGHRSVSWYQQTPGQGLQFLFEYFSETQRNKGNFPGRFSGRQFSNSRSEMNVSTLELGDSALYLCASSSEGARDETQYFGPGTRLLVL.

This clonotype was counted ten times or more. The CDR3 nucleotides are TGTGCCAGCAGCTTAGGAGGGATAGCCTACGAGCAGTACTTC. Its protein is CASSLGGIAYEQYF. The J gene is TRBJ2-7, the V gene TRBV11-2; D is possibly TRBD2 (5 bases). CDR1 is SGHAT and CDR2 is FQNNGV in the germline V gene. V shed 1 base and J shed 2 bases, with 9 bases lying between them. The CDR3 consists of 14 residues.

This clonotype was detected only a few times. V is TRBV20-1 and J is TRBJ1-2; 7 nucleotides align to TRBD1. Germline V gives CDR1 DFQATT, CDR2 SNEGSKA (reference sequence). This CDR3 has 14 amino acids. With 1 base clipped from V and 7 bases from J, the junction kept 9 bases outside the gene matches. The CDR3 spells CSARGPDRVGGYTF. The CDR3 region has the DNA TGCAGTGCTAGAGGCCCAGACAGGGTTGGTGGCTACACCTTC.

V is TRBV6-4 and J is TRBJ1-1, with 7 bases that match TRBD1. Germline CDR1 and CDR2: MRHNA and SNTAGT. The J segment lost 5 bases and the V segment lost 11 bases, leaving 8 bases of the junction unmatched. The CDR3 is 12 residues long. For the CDR3, the DNA is TGTGCCGGACTAGGGGGCGGGACTGAAGCTTTCTTT. Encoded protein: CAGLGGGTEAFF.

V gene TRBV18 combines with J gene TRBJ2-2; 8 nucleotides match TRBD1. Losses at the gene ends were 3 bases for V and 1 base for J; bases not matched to a gene: 4. CDR3 length: 16 amino acids. Germline V lookup: CDR1 KGHSH, CDR2 LQKENI. The CDR3 is CASSPTGTGNTGELFF. The CDR3 nucleotides read TGTGCCAGCTCACCTACCGGGACAGGGAACACCGGGGAGCTGTTTTTT. The full variable domain, with the rest looked up from reference TRBV18 and TRBJ2-2, is NAGVMQNPRHLVRRRGQEARLRCSPMKGHSHVYWYRQLPEEGLKFMVYLQKENIIDESGMPKERFSAEFPKEGPSILRIQQVVRGDSAAYFCASSPTGTGNTGELFFGEGSRLTVL.

This clonotype occurred once. The chain links TRBV30 to TRBJ1-1; D gene unclear. Germline CDR1 and CDR2: GTSNPN and SVGIG (reference sequence). This CDR3 region has 13 residues. The DNA for the CDR3 is TGTGAGGGAGATAACCGTTTGAATGGGGAAGCTTTCTTT. Amino acid sequence: CEGDNRLNGEAFF.

The chain has TRBV18 and TRBJ1-2; D is uncertain. V was pared by 3 bases and J by 8 bases, with 13 bases between. This CDR3 has 13 residues. Germline lookup yields CDR1 KGHSH and CDR2 LQKENI. This chain's CDR3 is CASSPDEREGYTF. The CDR3 DNA sequence: TGTGCCAGCTCACCCGATGAAAGGGAAGGCTACACCTTC.

This clonotype was seen once. This sequence joins TRBV12-3 or TRBV12-4 and TRBJ1-1; tentatively, D is TRBD1 (6 bases). This CDR3 is built from 14 residues. V lost 3 bases and J lost 4, with 12 bases in between. The CDR3: CASSFGGRTTEAFF. DNA for the CDR3: TGTGCCAGCAGTTTTGGGGGGCGGACCACTGAAGCTTTCTTT.

This clonotype has just a few counts. The chain is built from TRBV18 and TRBJ1-1, with D possibly matching TRBD1 (6 bases). The V and J ends lost 6 bases and 0 bases respectively, with 14 bases between them. This CDR3 contains 15 residues. CDR1 and CDR2 from the germline V gene are KGHSH and LQKENI. The CDR3 nucleotides read TGTGCCAGCTCGCACAGGGTCACTTTGAACACTGAAGCTTTCTTT. This translates into CASSHRVTLNTEAFF.

This clonotype came up a few times. This chain links TRBV20-1 with TRBJ2-5; no clear D. This CDR3 region has 14 residues. Between the trimmed V and J ends, which lost 4 bases and 1 base, there was a span of 13 bases. The germline V gene encodes CDR1 DFQATT and CDR2 SNEGSKA (reference sequence). The CDR3 sequence is CSAKAGDSQETQYF. The CDR3 DNA sequence: TGCAGTGCTAAAGCAGGTGATAGCCAAGAGACCCAGTACTTC.

The chain employs TRBV9 and TRBJ2-3, with D possibly being TRBD2 (6 bases). Germline CDR1 SGDLS, CDR2 YYNGEE. The CDR3 covers 14 residues. Deletions cut 3 bases from V and 3 bases from J, with 11 bases between. The CDR3 DNA reads as TGTGCCAGCAGCGCTCTTAGCGGAACAGATACGCAGTATTTT. Protein product: CASSALSGTDTQYF.

The genes are TRBV24-1 and TRBJ2-7; a possible D gene is TRBD1 (6 bases). V was pared by 0 bases and J by 3 bases, with 11 bases between. Germline V gene sequence: CDR1 KGHDR, CDR2 SFDVKD. This CDR3 contains 15 residues. The CDR3 sequence: CATSDLRDNHYEQYF. The CDR3 nucleotides are TGTGCCACCAGTGATTTGCGGGACAACCACTACGAGCAGTACTTC.

The V call is TRBV7-9, the J call TRBJ1-3; possible D gene TRBD1, 6 bases. V shed 4 bases and J shed 0 bases, with 16 bases lying between them. This CDR3 is built from 17 residues. Germline CDR1 is SEHNR and CDR2 is FQNEAQ (reference sequence). CDR3 sequence (DNA): TGTGCCAGCAGCTCTCAGGGGCAAAAAAGCTCTGGAAACACCATATATTTT. This gives the protein CASSSQGQKSSGNTIYF.

The chain links TRBV15 to TRBJ2-7, with a tentative D call TRBD2 (6 bases). The ends were cut back, 8 bases at V and 3 bases at J, with 14 bases in the middle. This CDR3 has 13 amino acids. Germline lookup yields CDR1 LNHNV and CDR2 YYDKDF (reference sequence). CDR3 sequence (DNA): TGTGCCACCGCACGGGACGGGGGCTACGAGCAGTACTTC. It codes for CATARDGGYEQYF.

This clonotype was seen a handful of times. The rearrangement uses TRBV7-6 and TRBJ2-7; 7 positions match TRBD2. The CDR3 runs to 13 residues. CDR1 SGHVS and CDR2 FNYEAQ come from the germline V gene. The ends lost 4 bases at V and 6 bases at J; junction bases unmatched: 6. CDR3 coding DNA: TGTGCCAGCAGCTCCACGGGAGGCTCCGAGCAGTACTTC. It translates to CASSSTGGSEQYF.

This sequence joins TRBV27 and TRBJ1-3, with a weak D call TRBD1 (5 bases). The germline V gene has CDR1 MNHEY and CDR2 SMNVEV (reference sequence). Trimming stripped 0 bases from V and 4 bases from J, with 7 bases between. The CDR3 has 14 amino acids. As DNA, the CDR3 is TGTGCCAGCAGTTTATCCAGGGAAGGAAACACCATATATTTT. Translating it yields CASSLSREGNTIYF.

This clonotype is a singleton in its sample. V and J are TRBV4-1 and TRBJ2-7, with TRBD1 matching 8 bases. The junction had 9 bases not matched to a gene; V was cut back by 4 bases and J by 4 bases. The CDR3 has 15 residues. The germline V gene encodes CDR1 MGHRA and CDR2 YSYEKL. CDR3 in amino acids: CASSLRETGVYEQYF. Written as DNA, the CDR3 is TGCGCCAGCAGCCTCCGCGAGACAGGGGTATACGAGCAGTACTTC.

This clonotype was detected only a few times. This chain connects TRBV6-5 to TRBJ2-5; 9 bases fit TRBD1. The CDR3 spans 15 residues. Looked up from germline, CDR1 is MNHEY and CDR2 is SVGAGI. J was trimmed by 11 bases and V by 6 bases; bases with no gene match: 16. CDR3: CASRGSGTGMREQYF. For the CDR3, the DNA is TGTGCCAGCAGGGGCTCCGGGACAGGGATGCGGGAGCAGTACTTC.

The CDR3 loop is CASSPSLAGGGEQYF. The CDR3 DNA sequence: TGTGCCAGCAGTCCTTCACTAGCGGGGGGGGGAGAGCAGTACTTC. The chain combines TRBV27 with TRBJ2-7; 13 nucleotides agree with TRBD2. This CDR3 is built from 15 residues. With V trimmed by 5 bases and J by 7 bases, 8 bases remained unmatched. Germline V gene lookup returns CDR1 MNHEY and CDR2 SMNVEV (reference sequence).

V and J are TRBV21-1 and TRBJ2-7; TRBD1 is the table's D call and was not checked against the DNA. TRBV21-1 is a pseudogene locus. The length of the CDR3 is 17 residues. In DNA, the CDR3 is TGTGCCAGCCAACTGCACCAACTGGCCAGGGGAACCTACGAGCAGTACTTC. It yields the protein CASQLHQLARGTYEQYF.

This clonotype showed up just a few times. This chain connects TRBV28 to TRBJ1-5; 7 nucleotides line up with TRBD1. V shed 7 bases, J shed 1 base, and the junction held 4 bases outside the gene matches. Germline CDR1 reads MDHEN; CDR2 reads SYDVKM. This CDR3 contains 14 residues. CDR3 nucleotides: TGTGCCAGCACCCTGACAGGGAGCAATCAGCCCCAGCATTTT. It specifies CASTLTGSNQPQHF.

J is TRBJ2-5 and V is TRBV11-2; D possibly corresponds to TRBD2 (5 bases). V was shortened by 5 bases and J by 3 bases, with 16 bases between the two germline ends. Looked up from germline, CDR1 is SGHAT and CDR2 is FQNNGV. CDR3 length equals 15 residues. The CDR3 DNA is TGTGCCAGCAGCACTAGTGTCCCCATTGAAGAGACCCAGTACTTC. This sequence encodes CASSTSVPIEETQYF.

There are many counts of this clonotype. The gene calls are TRBV3-1 and TRBJ2-5; D gene unclear. Trimming took off 0 bases at V and 2 bases at J, with 4 bases between the two ends. The CDR3 has 13 residues. Germline V CDR1 and CDR2: LGHDT, YNNKEL (reference sequence). CDR3 sequence (DNA): TGTGCCAGCAGCCAAGAACTACAAGAGACCCAGTACTTC. It translates to CASSQELQETQYF.

There are a few counts of this clonotype. The genes are TRBV10-1 and TRBJ2-2; D is unresolved. Germline V lookup: CDR1 WNHNN, CDR2 SYGVQD (reference sequence). V dropped 3 bases and J dropped 7 bases, with 9 bases sitting between them. This CDR3 spans 13 amino acids. The CDR3 loop is CASSDPGFGELFF. CDR3 DNA sequence: TGCGCCAGCAGTGACCCTGGGTTCGGGGAGCTGTTTTTT.